Sequencing of this TCR beta chain was carried out in a study of CD8 T cells in Susac syndrome. The CDR3 runs to 12 residues. Germline-derived CDR1 and CDR2 are GTSNPN and SVGIG (reference sequence). TEMRA cells were FACS-enriched and CD8+ and CD4+ T cells negatively isolated. After extraction with the RNeasy kit, roughly 0.5 to 1 ug of the RNA was reverse transcribed using random hexamers. TCRdb called the immunoSEQ multiplex PCR reads again in MiXCR, with one record for every CDR3 protein. The sample holds around 190,000 distinct CDR3 sequences, about 95% seen once. The TCR was taken from a human donor in good health. The source material was CD4+ T cells from PBMCs. The rearrangement uses TRBV30 and TRBJ1-1; D remains ambiguous. The DNA for the CDR3 is TGTGGCTGTCGACCAGGGAACACTGAAGCTTTCTTT. This sequence encodes CGCRPGNTEAFF.